This T cell receptor (beta chain) was obtained from a study of shared clonotypes between healthy human individuals. There are 17 residues in the CDR3. CDR1 is LGHNA and CDR2 is YSLEER in the germline V gene. V lost 3 bases and J lost 7, with 22 bases in between. Profiling relied on immunoSEQ multiplex PCR, and the TCRdb table lists in-frame clones only, not all of them. The table shows millions of clones, with approximately 92% occurring only once. The sequence was collected from a man in his late teens or twenties in good health. This chain joins TRBV4-3 and TRBJ1-3, with D uncertain. The specimen was naive CD4+ T cells sorted from blood. Subset reported: CD45RA+ positively selected. The DNA of the CDR3 is TGCGCCAGCAGCCAGACTCTCTGGACGGAGCGAGGTAACACCATATATTTT. This translates into CASSQTLWTERGNTIYF.